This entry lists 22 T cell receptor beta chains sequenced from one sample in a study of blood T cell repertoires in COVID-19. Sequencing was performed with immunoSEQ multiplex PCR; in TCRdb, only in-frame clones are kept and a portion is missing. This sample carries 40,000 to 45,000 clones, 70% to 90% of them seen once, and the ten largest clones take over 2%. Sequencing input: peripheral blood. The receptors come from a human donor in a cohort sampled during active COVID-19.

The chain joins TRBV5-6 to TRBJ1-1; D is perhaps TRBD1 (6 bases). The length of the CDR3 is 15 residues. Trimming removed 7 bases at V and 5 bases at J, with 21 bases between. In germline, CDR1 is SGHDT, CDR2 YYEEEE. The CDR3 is CASWAQGKSETEAFF. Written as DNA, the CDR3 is TGTGCCAGCTGGGCCCAGGGGAAGTCGGAGACTGAAGCTTTCTTT.

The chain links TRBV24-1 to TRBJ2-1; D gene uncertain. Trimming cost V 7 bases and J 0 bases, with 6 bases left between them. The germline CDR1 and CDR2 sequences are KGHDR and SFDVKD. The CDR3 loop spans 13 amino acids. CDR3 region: CATRRSSYNEQFF. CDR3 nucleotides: TGTGCCACCAGAAGGAGCTCCTACAATGAGCAGTTCTTC.

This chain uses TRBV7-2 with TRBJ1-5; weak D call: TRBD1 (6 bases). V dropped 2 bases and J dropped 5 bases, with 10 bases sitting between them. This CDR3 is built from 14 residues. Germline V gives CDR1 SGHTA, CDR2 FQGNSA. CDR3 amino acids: CASSLMGADQPQHF. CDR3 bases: TGTGCCAGCAGCTTAATGGGGGCTGATCAGCCCCAGCATTTT.

The CDR3 region is CASSMGTSGQETQYF. Here the CDR3 DNA reads TGCGCCAGCAGCATGGGGACTAGCGGACAAGAGACCCAGTACTTC. The chain is built from TRBV5-1 and TRBJ2-5, with 11 bases identical to TRBD2. Germline loops: CDR1 SGHRS, CDR2 YFSETQ. The CDR3 sequence is 15 residues long. V lost 4 bases, J lost 2 bases, and 4 bases stayed unmatched.

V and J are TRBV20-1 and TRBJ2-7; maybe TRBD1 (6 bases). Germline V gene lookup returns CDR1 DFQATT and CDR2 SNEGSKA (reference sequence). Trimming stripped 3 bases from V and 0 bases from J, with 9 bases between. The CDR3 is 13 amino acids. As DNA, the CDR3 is TGCAGTGCTAGTCAGACAGGCTCCTACGAGCAGTACTTC. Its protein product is CSASQTGSYEQYF.

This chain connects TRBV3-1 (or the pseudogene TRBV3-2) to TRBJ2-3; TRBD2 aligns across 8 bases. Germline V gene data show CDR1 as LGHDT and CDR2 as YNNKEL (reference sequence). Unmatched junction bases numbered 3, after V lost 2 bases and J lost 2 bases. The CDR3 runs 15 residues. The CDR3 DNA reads TGTGCCAGCAGCCAACAAGCGGGAGACACAGATACGCAGTATTTT. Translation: CASSQQAGDTDTQYF.

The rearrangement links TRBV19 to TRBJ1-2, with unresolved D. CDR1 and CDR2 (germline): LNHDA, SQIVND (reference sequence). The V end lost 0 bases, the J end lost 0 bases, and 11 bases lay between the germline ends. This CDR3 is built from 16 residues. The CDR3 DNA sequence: TGTGCCAGTAGTATAGATGGCATGTCTTCTAACTATGGCTACACCTTC. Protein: CASSIDGMSSNYGYTF.

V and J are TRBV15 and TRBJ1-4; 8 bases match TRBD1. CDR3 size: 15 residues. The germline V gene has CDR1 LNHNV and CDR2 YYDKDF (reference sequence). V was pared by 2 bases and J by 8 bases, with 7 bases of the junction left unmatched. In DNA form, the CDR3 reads TGTGCCACCAGCAGATCCAGGGGGCTCACCGAAAAACTGTTTTTT. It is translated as CATSRSRGLTEKLFF.

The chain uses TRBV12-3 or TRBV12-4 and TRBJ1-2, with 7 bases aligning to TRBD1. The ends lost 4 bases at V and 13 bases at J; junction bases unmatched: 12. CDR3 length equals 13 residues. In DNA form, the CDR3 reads TGTGCCAGCAGTTCGGGTCCCGGGACAGAAGTCACCTTC. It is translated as CASSSGPGTEVTF.

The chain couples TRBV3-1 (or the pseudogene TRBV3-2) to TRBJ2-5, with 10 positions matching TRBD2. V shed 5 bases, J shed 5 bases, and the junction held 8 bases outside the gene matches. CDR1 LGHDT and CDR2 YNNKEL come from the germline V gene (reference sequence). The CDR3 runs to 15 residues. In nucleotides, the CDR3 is TGTGCCAGCAGCAATTCAGCGGGGGGGTCGGAGACCCAGTACTTC. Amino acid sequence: CASSNSAGGSETQYF.

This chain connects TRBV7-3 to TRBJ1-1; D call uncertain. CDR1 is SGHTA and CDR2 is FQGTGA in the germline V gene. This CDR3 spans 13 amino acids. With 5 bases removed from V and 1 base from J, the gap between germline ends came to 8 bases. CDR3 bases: TGTGCCAGCAGCAACTCACCGAACACTGAAGCTTTCTTT. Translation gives CASSNSPNTEAFF.

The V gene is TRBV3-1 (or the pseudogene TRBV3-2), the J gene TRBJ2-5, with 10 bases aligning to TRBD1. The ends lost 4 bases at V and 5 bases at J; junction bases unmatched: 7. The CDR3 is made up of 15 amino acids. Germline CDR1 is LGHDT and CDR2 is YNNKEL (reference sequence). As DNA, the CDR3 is TGTGCCAGCAGCCGGGGGACAGGGGAGCGCGAGACCCAGTACTTC. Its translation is CASSRGTGERETQYF.

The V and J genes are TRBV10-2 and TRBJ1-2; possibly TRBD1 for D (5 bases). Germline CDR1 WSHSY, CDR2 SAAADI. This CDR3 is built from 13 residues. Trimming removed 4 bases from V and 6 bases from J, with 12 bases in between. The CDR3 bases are TGCGCCAGCAGTGCCCCGGAGGGGAATGGCTACACCTTC. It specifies CASSAPEGNGYTF.

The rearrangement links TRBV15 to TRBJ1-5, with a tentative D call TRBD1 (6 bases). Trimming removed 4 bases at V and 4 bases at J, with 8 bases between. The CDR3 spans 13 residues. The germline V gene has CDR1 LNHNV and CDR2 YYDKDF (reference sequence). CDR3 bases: TGTGCCACCAGCACACAGGGAAATCAGCCCCAGCATTTT. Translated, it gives CATSTQGNQPQHF. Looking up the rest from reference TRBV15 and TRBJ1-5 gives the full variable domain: DAMVIQNPRYQVTQFGKPVTLSCSQTLNHNVMYWYQQKSSQAPKLLFHYYDKDFNNEADTPDNFQSRRPNTSFCFLDIRSPGLGDTAMYLCATSTQGNQPQHFGDGTRLSIL.

The CDR3 spells CASSMGQGITEAFF. Written as DNA, the CDR3 is TGTGCCAGTAGTATGGGACAGGGGATCACTGAAGCTTTCTTT. The V call is TRBV19, the J call TRBJ1-1; 10 bases map to TRBD1. Unmatched junction bases numbered 2, after V lost 3 bases and J lost 4 bases. The germline V gene has CDR1 LNHDA and CDR2 SQIVND (reference sequence). The CDR3 runs 14 residues.

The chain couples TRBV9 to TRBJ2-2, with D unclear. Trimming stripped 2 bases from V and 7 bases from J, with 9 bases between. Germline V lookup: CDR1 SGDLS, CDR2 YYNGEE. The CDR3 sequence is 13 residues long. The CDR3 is CASSVPSGGELFF. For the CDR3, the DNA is TGTGCCAGCAGCGTCCCTTCAGGCGGGGAGCTGTTTTTT.

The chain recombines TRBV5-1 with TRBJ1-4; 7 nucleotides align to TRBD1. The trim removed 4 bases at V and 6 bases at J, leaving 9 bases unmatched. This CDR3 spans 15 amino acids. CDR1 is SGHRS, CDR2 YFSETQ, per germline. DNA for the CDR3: TGCGCCAGCAGCCCACAGACAGGGCTCGATGAAAAACTGTTTTTT. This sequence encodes CASSPQTGLDEKLFF.

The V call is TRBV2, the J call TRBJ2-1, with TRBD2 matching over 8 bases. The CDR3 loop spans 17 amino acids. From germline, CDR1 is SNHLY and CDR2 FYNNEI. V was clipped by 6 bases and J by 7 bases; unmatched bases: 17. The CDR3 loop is CASRDPIAGPKSNEQFF. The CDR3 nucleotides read TGTGCCAGCAGAGACCCGATAGCGGGGCCTAAAAGTAATGAGCAGTTCTTC.

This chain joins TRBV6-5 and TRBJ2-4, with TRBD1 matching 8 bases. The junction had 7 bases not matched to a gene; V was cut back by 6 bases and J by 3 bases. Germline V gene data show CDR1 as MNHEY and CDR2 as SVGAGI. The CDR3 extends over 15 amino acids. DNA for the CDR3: TGTGCCAGCAGCCAGACAGGGGTCGTCAAAAACATTCAGTACTTC. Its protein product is CASSQTGVVKNIQYF.

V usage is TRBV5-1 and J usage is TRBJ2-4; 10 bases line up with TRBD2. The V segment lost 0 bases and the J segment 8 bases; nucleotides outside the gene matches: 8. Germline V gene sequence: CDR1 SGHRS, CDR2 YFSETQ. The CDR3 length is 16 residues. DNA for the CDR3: TGCGCCAGCAGCTTGGAGAAGCGGGGGGGCGCGGACATTCAGTACTTC. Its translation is CASSLEKRGGADIQYF.

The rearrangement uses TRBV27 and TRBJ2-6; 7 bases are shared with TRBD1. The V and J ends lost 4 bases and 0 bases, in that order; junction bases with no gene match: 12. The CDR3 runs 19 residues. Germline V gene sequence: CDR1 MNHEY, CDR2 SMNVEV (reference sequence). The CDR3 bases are TGTGCCAGCAGTTCCAGACCCGGGACAGTCCTCTCTGGGGCCAACGTCCTGACTTTC. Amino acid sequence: CASSSRPGTVLSGANVLTF.

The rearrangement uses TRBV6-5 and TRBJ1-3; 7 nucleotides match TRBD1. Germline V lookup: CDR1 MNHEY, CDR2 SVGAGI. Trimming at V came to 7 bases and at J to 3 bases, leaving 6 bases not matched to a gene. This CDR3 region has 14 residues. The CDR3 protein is CASTTTGIGNTIYF. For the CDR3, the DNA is TGTGCCAGCACCACGACAGGGATTGGAAACACCATATATTTT.